The entry below gives a single TCR beta chain sequence along with its context. TCRdb keeps only in-frame clones here, not all; method: immunoSEQ multiplex PCR. This sample has over 70,000 clones, with roughly 80% found just once. The record originates from a study of blood T cell repertoires in COVID-19. The wider study: The analysed material was cDNA or gDNA that came from T cells, B-cell-depleted T cells, or PBMCs.

The CDR3 loop spans 16 amino acids. With 4 bases clipped from V and 5 bases from J, the junction kept 11 bases outside the gene matches. The germline V gene has CDR1 LGHNA and CDR2 YSLEER. The chain links TRBV4-3 to TRBJ1-2; 9 nucleotides line up with TRBD1. The TCR originated in a man aged 70 or older with COVID-19, enrolled during active disease. The material sequenced was peripheral blood. CDR3 amino acids: CASSPATGGDTYGYTF. CDR3 sequence (DNA): TGCGCCAGCAGCCCAGCGACAGGGGGGGATACATATGGCTACACCTTC.